This record looks at one TCR beta chain sequence and its context. Its antigen remains unidentified. This entry comes from a study of OX40 agonist ivuxolimab in advanced cancers. The wider study: Dose-escalation subjects each had hepatocellular carcinoma, melanoma, renal cell or head and neck cancer. Antecedent anti-PD-1, anti-PD-L1 or anti-CTLA-4 therapy was permissible, with 30% to 50% having received some.

Using immunoSEQ multiplex PCR, the repertoire was profiled, and TCRdb retains in-frame clones only, with some absent. The sample includes roughly 89,000 clones, 75% to 90% of them seen just once. V lost 5 bases and J lost 6, with 23 bases in between. The CDR3 extends over 17 amino acids. Germline CDR1 reads SEHNR; CDR2 reads FQNEAQ (reference sequence). Study conclusions and caveats: Clones of CD4+ and CD8+ blood T cells grew by week 6 at doses of 0.1 to 3.0 mg/kg. Among the lowest peripheral clonal expansion occurred in 0.1-3.0 mg/kg partial responders.

The sequence derives from an adult with an advanced solid tumor such as melanoma, head and neck, liver or kidney cancer. The chain links TRBV7-9 to TRBJ2-1; weak D call: TRBD1 (6 bases). The specimen was CD4+ or CD8+ T cells sorted from blood, collected in a trial of the OX40 agonist ivuxolimab. DNA of the CDR3: TGTGCCAGCAGCCTCGGACAGATCGGCTCCGGCGGCAATGAGCAGTTCTTC. This codes for CASSLGQIGSGGNEQFF.